The clone carrying this TCR beta chain was picked up many times. MiXCR was run by TCRdb on the 5' RACE reads, yielding one entry per CDR3 protein. The data hold 64,000 or so distinct CDR3 sequences, with about 12% observed a single time. The data stem from a study of early T cells in non-severe SARS-CoV-2 infection. Trimming took off 0 bases at V and 0 bases at J, with 7 bases between the two ends. CDR1 is SGHDT, CDR2 YYEEEE, per germline. The CDR3 contains 16 residues. J is TRBJ2-6 and V is TRBV5-6; D remains unclear. Sequenced material: whole blood, taken at baseline. The sequence was collected from an adult who was a healthcare worker with PCR-confirmed SARS-CoV-2 infection or an uninfected control (not recorded which). In DNA, the CDR3 is TGTGCCAGCAGCTTGGTTCTTGACTCTGGGGCCAACGTCCTGACTTTC. This sequence encodes CASSLVLDSGANVLTF.